This T cell receptor beta chain was captured by sequencing in a study of brain T cells in children with intractable seizures. Study-wide results and caveats: HCMV serostatus was not known, and viral specificity came from CDR3 similarity only. Pre-surgery blood may have been undersampled, hiding some clones.

Only cases whose brain tissue showed the highest T cell transcript signatures were sequenced. CDR1 MGHDK and CDR2 SYGVNS come from the germline V gene. This CDR3 comprises 12 residues. With 2 bases removed from V and 8 bases from J, the gap between germline ends came to 10 bases. TCRdb keeps only in-frame clones here, not all; method: immunoSEQ multiplex PCR. The repertoire holds approximately 40,000 clones, with around nine tenths as singletons. Note on this clone: No antigen is known for it.

The TCR comes from a girl between 2 and 10 years old with tuberous sclerosis and intractable seizures. This rearrangement joins TRBV25-1 to TRBJ2-7; D ambiguous. This sample comprised peripheral blood, obtained at surgery. CDR3 coding DNA: TGTGCCAGCAGTGAACACGGCGGCCAGCAGTACGTC. This gives the protein CASSEHGGQQYV.